One sample yielded the 13 T cell receptor beta chains listed below, sequenced in a study of blood T cell repertoires in COVID-19. Assay used: immunoSEQ multiplex PCR; TCRdb lists only in-frame clones, some missing. Among approximately 65,000 clones listed, approximately 79% were seen once. Input material: peripheral blood. All receptors come from a man aged 55 to 69 with acute or convalescent COVID-19.

V gene TRBV18 combines with J gene TRBJ2-1; 8 nucleotides line up with TRBD1. The CDR3 is 16 amino acids. From germline, CDR1 is KGHSH and CDR2 LQKENI. The ends lost 3 bases at V and 0 bases at J; junction bases unmatched: 4. CDR3 bases: TGTGCCAGCTCACCCGGACAGGGCAGCTCCTACAATGAGCAGTTCTTC. This sequence encodes CASSPGQGSSYNEQFF.

The chain joins TRBV7-3 to TRBJ2-1; 9 bases align to TRBD2. The CDR3 contains 15 residues. The junction had 5 bases not matched to a gene; V was cut back by 5 bases and J by 3 bases. Germline CDR1 is SGHTA and CDR2 is FQGTGA. DNA of the CDR3: TGTGCCAGCAGCCAAGCAGCGGGAGGCTACAATGAGCAGTTCTTC. This gives the protein CASSQAAGGYNEQFF.

The chain employs TRBV12-3 or TRBV12-4 and TRBJ2-7, with D possibly TRBD1 on 5 matching bases. The CDR3 runs to 13 residues. The ends were cut back, 4 bases at V and 2 bases at J, with 9 bases in the middle. DNA for the CDR3: TGTGCCAGCAGTTGGGGCACCACCTACGAGCAGTACTTC. It specifies CASSWGTTYEQYF.

The table lists this clone with a count of one. The chain uses TRBV19 and TRBJ2-7; the D gene is possibly TRBD1 (6 bases). Trimming removed 7 bases at V and 5 bases at J, with 21 bases between. Germline V CDR1 and CDR2: LNHDA, SQIVND (reference sequence). This CDR3 region has 15 residues. The CDR3 loop is CASKGVGLRNDEQYF. The CDR3 nucleotides are TGTGCCAGTAAGGGGGTGGGTCTTCGGAACGACGAGCAGTACTTC.

The V call is TRBV6-6, the J call TRBJ2-7; perhaps TRBD1 as D (6 bases). With 4 bases removed from V and 2 bases from J, the gap between germline ends came to 15 bases. CDR3 size: 15 residues. The germline V gene has CDR1 MNHNY and CDR2 SVGAGI (reference sequence). The CDR3 sequence: CASSSPGHPAYEQYF. For the CDR3, the DNA is TGTGCCAGCAGTTCGCCGGGACACCCCGCCTACGAGCAGTACTTC.

The J gene is TRBJ2-1, the V gene TRBV30; TRBD1 agrees at 10 bases. The CDR3 is made up of 13 amino acids. CDR1 GTSNPN and CDR2 SVGIG come from the germline V gene (reference sequence). The ends lost 2 bases at V and 7 bases at J; junction bases unmatched: 2. The CDR3 DNA is TGTGCCTGGAGTCGGGACAGGGGAAATGAGCAGTTCTTC. Its protein product is CAWSRDRGNEQFF.

The J gene is TRBJ2-1, the V gene TRBV4-2; 7 bases agree with TRBD2. The CDR3 length is 17 residues. With V trimmed by 4 bases and J by 8 bases, 17 bases remained unmatched. Germline V gene lookup returns CDR1 LGHNA and CDR2 YNFKEQ. The CDR3 DNA sequence: TGTGCCAGCAGCCCAGAGAACCTAGAGGGAGGGCGCGATGAGCAGTTCTTC. It specifies CASSPENLEGGRDEQFF.

The V gene is TRBV29-1, the J gene TRBJ1-1, with TRBD1 identical over 9 bases. This CDR3 is 11 amino acids long. Trimming cost V 3 bases and J 10 bases; bases outside gene matches: 3. Germline-derived CDR1 and CDR2 are SQVTM and ANQGSEA. The CDR3 loop is CSVDGQGRAFF. The DNA for the CDR3 is TGCAGCGTTGACGGACAGGGGCGAGCTTTCTTT.

The CDR3 sequence: CASSEIGTGAHNTEAFF. The CDR3 coding sequence is TGCGCCAGCAGTGAAATCGGGACAGGGGCACATAACACTGAAGCTTTCTTT. This chain links TRBV10-2 with TRBJ1-1, with TRBD1 identical over 10 bases. The trim removed 3 bases at V and 2 bases at J, leaving 9 bases unmatched. The CDR3 runs 17 residues. Germline CDR1 is WSHSY and CDR2 is SAAADI.

This clone was observed a handful of times. The chain couples TRBV19 to TRBJ1-5, with D possibly TRBD1 on 5 matching bases. V was shortened by 3 bases and J by 0 bases, with 15 bases between the two germline ends. The CDR3 totals 17 residues. Germline lookup yields CDR1 LNHDA and CDR2 SQIVND (reference sequence). The CDR3 nucleotides read TGTGCCAGTAGTATGAGAAGGGGCAGGCTTAGCAATCAGCCCCAGCATTTT. Its protein is CASSMRRGRLSNQPQHF.

The rearrangement links TRBV9 to TRBJ2-3; no firm D call. V was trimmed by 4 bases and J by 0 bases, leaving 12 bases between them. The germline gives CDR1 SGDLS, CDR2 YYNGEE. This CDR3 region has 15 residues. The DNA of the CDR3 is TGTGCCAGCAGCCGGGTGGGTCTTAGCACAGATACGCAGTATTTT. Amino acid sequence: CASSRVGLSTDTQYF.

This clone was counted a few times. The chain combines TRBV7-9 with TRBJ2-7; D is perhaps TRBD2 (6 bases). This CDR3 comprises 12 residues. V dropped 5 bases and J dropped 3 bases, with 8 bases sitting between them. Looked up from germline, CDR1 is SEHNR and CDR2 is FQNEAQ (reference sequence). The CDR3 is CASSQDYYEQYF. The CDR3 DNA sequence: TGTGCCAGCAGCCAGGACTACTACGAGCAGTACTTC.

The chain joins TRBV30 to TRBJ2-3; D is perhaps TRBD2 (6 bases). Per germline, CDR1 GTSNPN and CDR2 SVGIG (reference sequence). V was cut by 4 bases and J by 0 bases, with 17 bases left in between. This CDR3 contains 16 residues. The CDR3 DNA is TGTGCCTGGAAACGGGGGACTCACTCTAGCACAGATACGCAGTATTTT. It yields the protein CAWKRGTHSSTDTQYF.